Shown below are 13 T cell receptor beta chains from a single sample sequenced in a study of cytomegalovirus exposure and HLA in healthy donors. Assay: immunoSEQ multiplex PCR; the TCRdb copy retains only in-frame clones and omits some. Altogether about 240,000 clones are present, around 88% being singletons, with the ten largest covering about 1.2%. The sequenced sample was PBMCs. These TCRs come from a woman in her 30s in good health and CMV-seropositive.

The CDR3 DNA follows: TGTGCCAGCAGCTTAGATTCTATGGCGGACCAAGAGACCCAGTACTTC. This codes for CASSLDSMADQETQYF. The rearrangement joins TRBV11-3 to TRBJ2-5; D not certain. Germline CDR1 and CDR2: SGHNT and YENEEA. This CDR3 contains 16 residues. V gave up 0 bases and J gave up 0 bases, with 11 bases separating them. Complete variable domain (other parts from reference TRBV11-3 and TRBJ2-5): EAGVVQSPRYKIIEKKQPVAFWCNPISGHNTLYWYLQNLGQGPELLIRYENEEAVDDSQLPKDRFSAERLKGVDSTLKIQPAELGDSAVYLCASSLDSMADQETQYFGPGTRLLVL.

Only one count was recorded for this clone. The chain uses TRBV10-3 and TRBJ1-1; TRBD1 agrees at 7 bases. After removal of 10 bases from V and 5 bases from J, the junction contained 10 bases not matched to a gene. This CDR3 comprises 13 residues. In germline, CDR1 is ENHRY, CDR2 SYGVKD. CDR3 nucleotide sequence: TGTGCCACGACCGGGGACAGAGGGACTGAAGCTTTCTTT. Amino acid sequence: CATTGDRGTEAFF.

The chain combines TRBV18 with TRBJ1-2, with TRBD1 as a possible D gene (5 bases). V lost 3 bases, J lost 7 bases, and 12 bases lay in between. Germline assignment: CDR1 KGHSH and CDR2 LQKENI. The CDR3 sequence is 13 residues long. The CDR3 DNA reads TGTGCCAGCTCACCGGACAATTTTCGTGGCTACACCTTC. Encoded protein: CASSPDNFRGYTF.

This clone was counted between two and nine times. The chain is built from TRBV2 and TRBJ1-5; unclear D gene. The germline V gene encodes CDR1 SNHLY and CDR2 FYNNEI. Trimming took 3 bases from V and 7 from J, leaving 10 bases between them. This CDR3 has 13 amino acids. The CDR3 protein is CASSDSTWQPQHF. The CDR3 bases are TGTGCCAGCAGTGATAGTACGTGGCAGCCCCAGCATTTT.

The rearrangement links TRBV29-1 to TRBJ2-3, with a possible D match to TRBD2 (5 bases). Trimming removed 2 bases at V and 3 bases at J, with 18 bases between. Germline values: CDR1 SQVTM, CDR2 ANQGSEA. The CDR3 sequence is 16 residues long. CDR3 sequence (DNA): TGCAGCGTTGAACTCCTACTAGTTGGTAATACAGATACGCAGTATTTT. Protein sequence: CSVELLLVGNTDTQYF.

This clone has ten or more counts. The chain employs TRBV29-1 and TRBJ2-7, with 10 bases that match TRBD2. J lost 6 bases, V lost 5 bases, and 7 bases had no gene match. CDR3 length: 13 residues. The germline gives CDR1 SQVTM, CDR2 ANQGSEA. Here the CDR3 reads CSVLLAGVLEQYF. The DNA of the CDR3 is TGCAGCGTTCTGCTAGCGGGAGTTCTCGAGCAGTACTTC.

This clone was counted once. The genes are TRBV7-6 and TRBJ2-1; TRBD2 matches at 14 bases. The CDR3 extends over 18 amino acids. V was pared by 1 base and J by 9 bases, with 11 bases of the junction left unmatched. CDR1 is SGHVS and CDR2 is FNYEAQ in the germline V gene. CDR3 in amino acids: CASSLVGLAGVGLSEQFF. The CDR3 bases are TGTGCCAGCAGCTTAGTGGGACTAGCGGGAGTGGGATTAAGTGAGCAGTTCTTC.

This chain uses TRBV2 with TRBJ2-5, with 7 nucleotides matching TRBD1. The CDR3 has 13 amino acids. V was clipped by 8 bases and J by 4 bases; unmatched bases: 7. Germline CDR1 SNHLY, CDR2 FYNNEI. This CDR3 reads CASAQGPPETQYF. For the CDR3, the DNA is TGTGCCAGCGCACAGGGGCCCCCAGAGACCCAGTACTTC.

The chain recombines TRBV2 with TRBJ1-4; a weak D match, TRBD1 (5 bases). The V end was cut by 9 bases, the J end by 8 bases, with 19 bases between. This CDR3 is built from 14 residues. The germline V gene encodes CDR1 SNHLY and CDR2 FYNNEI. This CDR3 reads CASSWGGEREKLFF. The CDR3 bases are TGTGCCAGTTCATGGGGAGGGGAGAGGGAAAAACTGTTTTTT.

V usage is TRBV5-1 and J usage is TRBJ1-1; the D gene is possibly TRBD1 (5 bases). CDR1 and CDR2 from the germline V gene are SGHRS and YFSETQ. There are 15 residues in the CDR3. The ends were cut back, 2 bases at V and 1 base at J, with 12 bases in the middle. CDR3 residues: CASSFGGIENTEAFF. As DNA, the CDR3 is TGCGCCAGCAGCTTTGGGGGGATCGAGAACACTGAAGCTTTCTTT.

The chain's CDR3 is CASSIGDTQYF. The CDR3 bases are TGTGCCAGCAGCATCGGAGATACGCAGTATTTT. The chain employs TRBV7-8 and TRBJ2-3, with D hard to call. Trimming pared 5 bases from V and 5 bases from J, leaving 5 bases between. The CDR3 totals 11 residues. CDR1 and CDR2 from the germline V gene are SGHVS and FQNEAQ. The full variable domain, rest sourced from reference TRBV7-8 and TRBJ2-3, is GAGVSQSPRYKVAKRGQDVALRCDPISGHVSLFWYQQALGQGPEFLTYFQNEAQLDKSGLPSDRFFAERPEGSVSTLKIQRTQQEDSAVYLCASSIGDTQYFGPGTRLTVL.

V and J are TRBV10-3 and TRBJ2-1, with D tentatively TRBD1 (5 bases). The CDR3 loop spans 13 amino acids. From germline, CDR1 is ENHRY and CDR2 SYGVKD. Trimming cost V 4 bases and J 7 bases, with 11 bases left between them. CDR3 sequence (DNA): TGTGCCATCAGTGTAGCAGGGTCGAATGAGCAGTTCTTC. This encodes CAISVAGSNEQFF.

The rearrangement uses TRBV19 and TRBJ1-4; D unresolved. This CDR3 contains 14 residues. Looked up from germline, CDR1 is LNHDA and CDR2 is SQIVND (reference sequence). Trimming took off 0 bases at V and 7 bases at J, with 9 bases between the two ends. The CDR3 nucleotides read TGTGCCAGTAGTATAGACTTCAGAACTGAAAAACTGTTTTTT. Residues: CASSIDFRTEKLFF.